This T cell receptor (beta chain) was recorded in a study of memory CD4+ T cells and cytomegalovirus serostatus. Whole-study context: Donors were healthy Belgian adults, 10 or so CMV seropositive and roughly 25 seronegative.

On this clone itself: Its antigen is still unknown.

Whole-study findings and limits: A US-trained random forest predicted CMV serostatus with median AUC around 0.9. About 40% of the roughly 150 known CMV-associated TCRbeta sequences appeared in CD4+ memory.

CDR1 and CDR2 from the germline V gene are SQVTM and ANQGSEA. The V gene lost 7 bases and the J gene lost 8 bases, with 15 bases spanning the gap. The CDR3 covers 12 residues. Clones were read by immunoSEQ multiplex PCR, and TCRdb kept only the in-frame ones, dropping some. Seen here are about 50,000 clones, around four fifths observed once, and the top ten hold over 0.5%. Single viable CD3+CD4+CD8-CD45RO+ cells were sorted as the memory CD4+ T cells. This sequence joins TRBV29-1 and TRBJ2-1; no firm D call. The material sequenced was memory CD4+ T cells from blood. The TCR was taken from an adult in good health and CMV-seronegative. CDR3 loop: CSAEFELDEQFF. The CDR3 nucleotides are TGCAGCGCTGAGTTTGAGTTGGATGAGCAGTTCTTC.